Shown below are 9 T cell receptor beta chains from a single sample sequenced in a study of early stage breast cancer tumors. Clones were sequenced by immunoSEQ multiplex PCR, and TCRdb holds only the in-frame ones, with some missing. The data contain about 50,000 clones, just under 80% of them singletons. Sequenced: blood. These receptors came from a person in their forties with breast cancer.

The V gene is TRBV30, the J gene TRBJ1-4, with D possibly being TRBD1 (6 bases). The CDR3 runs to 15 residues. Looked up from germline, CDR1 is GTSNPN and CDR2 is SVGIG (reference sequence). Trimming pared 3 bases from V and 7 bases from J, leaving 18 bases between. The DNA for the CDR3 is TGTGCCTGGAGAACCAGACAGGTCGGTCGTGAAAAACTGTTTTTT. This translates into CAWRTRQVGREKLFF.

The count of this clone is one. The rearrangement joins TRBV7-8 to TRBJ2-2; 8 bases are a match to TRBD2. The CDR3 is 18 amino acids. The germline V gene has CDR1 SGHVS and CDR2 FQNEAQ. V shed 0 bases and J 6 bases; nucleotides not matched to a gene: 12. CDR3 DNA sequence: TGTGCCAGCAGCTTAGCGCTTTTAAGCGGGAGTAGGTCCGGGGAGCTGTTTTTT. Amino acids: CASSLALLSGSRSGELFF.

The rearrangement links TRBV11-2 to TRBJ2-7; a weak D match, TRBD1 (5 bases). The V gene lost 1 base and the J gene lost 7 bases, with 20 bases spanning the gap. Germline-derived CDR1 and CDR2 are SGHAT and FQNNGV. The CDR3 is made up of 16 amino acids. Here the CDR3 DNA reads TGTGCCAGCAGCTTAGGGTCCTCGGGCGGCCAGGGAGAGCAGTACTTC. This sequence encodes CASSLGSSGGQGEQYF.

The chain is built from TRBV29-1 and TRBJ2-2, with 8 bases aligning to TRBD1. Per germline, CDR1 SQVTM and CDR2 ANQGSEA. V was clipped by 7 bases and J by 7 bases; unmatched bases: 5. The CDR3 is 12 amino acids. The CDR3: CSARTGSGELFF. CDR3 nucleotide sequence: TGCAGCGCCCGGACAGGGAGCGGGGAGCTGTTTTTT.

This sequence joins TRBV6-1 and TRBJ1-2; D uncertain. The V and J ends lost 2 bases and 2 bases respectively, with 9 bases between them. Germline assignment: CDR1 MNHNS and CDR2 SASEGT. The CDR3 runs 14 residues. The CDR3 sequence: CASSEMGTNYGYTF. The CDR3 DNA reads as TGTGCCAGCAGTGAAATGGGCACCAACTATGGCTACACCTTC.

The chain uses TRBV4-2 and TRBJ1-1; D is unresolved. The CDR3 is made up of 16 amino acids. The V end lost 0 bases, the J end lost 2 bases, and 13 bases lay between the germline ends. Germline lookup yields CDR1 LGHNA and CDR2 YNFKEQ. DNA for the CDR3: TGTGCCAGCAGCCAAGATGTGAGGCAGTTTAACACTGAAGCTTTCTTT. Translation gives CASSQDVRQFNTEAFF.

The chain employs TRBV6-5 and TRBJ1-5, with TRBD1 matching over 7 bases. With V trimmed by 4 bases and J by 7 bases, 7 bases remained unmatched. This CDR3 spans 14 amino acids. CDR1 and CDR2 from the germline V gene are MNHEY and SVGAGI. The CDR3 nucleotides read TGTGCCAGCAGTTCTACCAGGGGGTACCAGCCCCAGCATTTT. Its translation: CASSSTRGYQPQHF.

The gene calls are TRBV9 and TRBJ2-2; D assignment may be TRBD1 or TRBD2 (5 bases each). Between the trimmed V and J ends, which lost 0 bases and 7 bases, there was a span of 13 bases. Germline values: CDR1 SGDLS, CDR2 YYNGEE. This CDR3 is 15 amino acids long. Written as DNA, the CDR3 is TGTGCCAGCAGCGTAGATACTAGGGACGGCGGGGAGCTGTTTTTT. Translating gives CASSVDTRDGGELFF.

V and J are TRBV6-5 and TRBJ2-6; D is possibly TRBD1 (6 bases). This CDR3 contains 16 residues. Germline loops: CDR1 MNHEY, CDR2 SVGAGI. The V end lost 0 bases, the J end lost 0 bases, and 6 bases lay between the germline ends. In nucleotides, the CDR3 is TGTGCCAGCAGTTACTCAGGGGGCTCTGGGGCCAACGTCCTGACTTTC. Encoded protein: CASSYSGGSGANVLTF.